A selection of T cell receptor beta chains follows, all from one sample in a study of T cell responses to AZD1222 COVID-19 vaccine. Some clones are missing from TCRdb's copy, which holds only in-frame ones; the method was immunoSEQ multiplex PCR. The profile shows about 76,000 clones, about 74% of them singletons. The specimen comprised peripheral blood, sampled 28 days after the second dose of the MenACWY control vaccine. The source of these receptors is an adult who received the MenACWY meningococcal vaccine as a control. The CDR3 runs from the conserved cysteine through the conserved F or W. Each record gives: clone size, V gene, D gene, J gene, CDR3 protein, CDR3 DNA. A D gene is named only where the DNA matches it firmly. Size tells how often a clone was seen (once, few, many) or the class of an expanded clone, and some rows leave it out.

clone size: few; V gene: TRBV9; D gene: -; J gene: TRBJ1-2; CDR3 protein: CASSPRGLTNYGYTF; CDR3 DNA: TGTGCCAGCAGCCCCCGAGGGCTGACCAACTATGGCTACACCTTC
clone size: -; V gene: TRBV28; D gene: -; J gene: TRBJ2-3; CDR3 protein: CARGTGTAGSDTQYF; CDR3 DNA: TGTGCCAGGGGAACCGGGACTGCAGGATCAGATACGCAGTATTTT
clone size: -; V gene: TRBV30; D gene: -; J gene: TRBJ1-6; CDR3 protein: CAWSKGQSNSPLHF; CDR3 DNA: TGTGCCTGGAGTAAAGGGCAGTCTAATTCACCCCTCCACTTT
clone size: -; V gene: TRBV6-1; D gene: -; J gene: TRBJ1-3; CDR3 protein: CASSELSGVTGNTIYF; CDR3 DNA: TGTGCCAGCAGTGAACTATCCGGGGTTACTGGAAACACCATATATTTT
clone size: -; V gene: TRBV18; D gene: -; J gene: TRBJ2-2; CDR3 protein: CASSPLGGFTGELFF; CDR3 DNA: TGTGCCAGCTCACCCCTTGGAGGGTTCACCGGGGAGCTGTTTTTT
clone size: few; V gene: TRBV7-9; D gene: -; J gene: TRBJ1-2; CDR3 protein: CASSPLFQGHYGYTF; CDR3 DNA: TGTGCCAGCAGCCCATTGTTTCAGGGGCACTATGGCTACACCTTC
clone size: -; V gene: TRBV5-6; D gene: TRBD1; J gene: TRBJ2-1; CDR3 protein: CASSSARTGTVSYNEQFF; CDR3 DNA: TGTGCCAGCAGCTCAGCTCGGACAGGGACAGTCTCCTACAATGAGCAGTTCTTC
clone size: -; V gene: TRBV7-3; D gene: -; J gene: TRBJ2-7; CDR3 protein: CASSPNRGGEQYF; CDR3 DNA: TGTGCCAGCAGCCCGAACAGGGGAGGCGAGCAGTACTTC
clone size: -; V gene: TRBV18; D gene: -; J gene: TRBJ1-1; CDR3 protein: CASSPVRTANTEAFF; CDR3 DNA: TGTGCCAGCTCACCAGTGAGGACAGCTAACACTGAAGCTTTCTTT
clone size: -; V gene: TRBV11-2; D gene: -; J gene: TRBJ2-3; CDR3 protein: CASSYSSGPGTDTQYF; CDR3 DNA: TGTGCCAGCAGCTACAGCAGCGGACCGGGAACAGATACGCAGTATTTT
clone size: -; V gene: TRBV7-8; D gene: -; J gene: TRBJ2-7; CDR3 protein: CASSLGLTSYEQYF; CDR3 DNA: TGTGCCAGCAGCTTAGGTCTGACCTCCTACGAGCAGTACTTC
clone size: few; V gene: TRBV10-3; D gene: -; J gene: TRBJ1-1; CDR3 protein: CAISESTGGNTEAFF; CDR3 DNA: TGTGCCATCAGTGAGTCGACTGGGGGGAACACTGAAGCTTTCTTT
clone size: once; V gene: TRBV4-3; D gene: -; J gene: TRBJ1-1; CDR3 protein: CASSQDRGREAFF; CDR3 DNA: TGCGCCAGCAGCCAAGATCGGGGCAGAGAAGCTTTCTTT
clone size: -; V gene: TRBV11-2; D gene: -; J gene: TRBJ2-3; CDR3 protein: CASRRNRAATDTQYF; CDR3 DNA: TGTGCCAGCAGACGTAACAGGGCCGCCACAGATACGCAGTATTTT
clone size: -; V gene: TRBV5-1; D gene: -; J gene: TRBJ1-1; CDR3 protein: CASSLVSANTEAFF; CDR3 DNA: TGCGCCAGCAGCTTGGTTTCGGCGAACACTGAAGCTTTCTTT
clone size: few; V gene: TRBV2; D gene: -; J gene: TRBJ1-6; CDR3 protein: CASIGISPSPLHF; CDR3 DNA: TGTGCCAGCATAGGAATCTCCCCCTCACCCCTCCACTTT
clone size: few; V gene: TRBV11-2; D gene: -; J gene: TRBJ2-5; CDR3 protein: CASSPTLEETQYF; CDR3 DNA: TGTGCCAGCAGCCCCACTCTGGAAGAGACCCAGTACTTC
clone size: -; V gene: TRBV28; D gene: TRBD1; J gene: TRBJ1-5; CDR3 protein: CASEGGGHQPQHF; CDR3 DNA: TGTGCCAGCGAAGGGGGCGGCCATCAGCCCCAGCATTTT
clone size: once; V gene: TRBV29-1; D gene: -; J gene: TRBJ1-1; CDR3 protein: CSVGNLMNTEAFF; CDR3 DNA: TGCAGCGTTGGAAATCTAATGAACACTGAAGCTTTCTTT
clone size: -; V gene: TRBV2; D gene: -; J gene: TRBJ2-7; CDR3 protein: CASSPAGFEQYF; CDR3 DNA: TGTGCCAGCTCCCCGGCGGGTTTCGAGCAGTACTTC
clone size: -; V gene: TRBV6-5; D gene: -; J gene: TRBJ1-3; CDR3 protein: CASSSLRSGNTIYF; CDR3 DNA: TGTGCCAGCAGTTCCCTCCGCTCTGGAAACACCATATATTTT
clone size: -; V gene: TRBV12-3/TRBV12-4; D gene: -; J gene: TRBJ2-2; CDR3 protein: CASSLGVDGELFF; CDR3 DNA: TGTGCCAGCAGTTTAGGAGTCGACGGGGAGCTGTTTTTT
clone size: -; V gene: TRBV5-8; D gene: -; J gene: TRBJ1-5; CDR3 protein: CASSLGGVAGFLQPQHF; CDR3 DNA: TGTGCCAGCAGCTTGGGGGGGGTAGCAGGGTTTTTGCAGCCCCAGCATTTT
clone size: few; V gene: TRBV20-1; D gene: -; J gene: TRBJ1-1; CDR3 protein: CSATTSNRAFF; CDR3 DNA: TGCAGTGCTACTACCAGTAATAGGGCTTTCTTT
clone size: -; V gene: TRBV4-3; D gene: -; J gene: TRBJ1-1; CDR3 protein: CASSQDIRNTEAFF; CDR3 DNA: TGCGCCAGCAGCCAAGATATACGGAACACTGAAGCTTTCTTT
clone size: -; V gene: TRBV28; D gene: TRBD1; J gene: TRBJ1-2; CDR3 protein: CASSLAGQGFGYTF; CDR3 DNA: TGTGCCAGCAGTTTGGCTGGACAGGGTTTTGGCTACACCTTC
clone size: -; V gene: TRBV4-1; D gene: TRBD1; J gene: TRBJ2-2; CDR3 protein: CASSHPTGARTGELFF; CDR3 DNA: TGCGCCAGCAGCCACCCGACAGGGGCGCGGACCGGGGAGCTGTTTTTT
clone size: few; V gene: TRBV18; D gene: -; J gene: TRBJ2-1; CDR3 protein: CASSPRKTNEQFF; CDR3 DNA: TGTGCCAGCTCACCACGCAAGACCAATGAGCAGTTCTTC
clone size: -; V gene: TRBV29-1; D gene: -; J gene: TRBJ1-4; CDR3 protein: CSARGPSSTNEKLFF; CDR3 DNA: TGCAGCGCCCGGGGCCCGTCATCAACTAATGAAAAACTGTTTTTT
clone size: few; V gene: TRBV6-1; D gene: -; J gene: TRBJ1-5; CDR3 protein: CASSEGVGTGNQPQHF; CDR3 DNA: TGTGCCAGCAGTGAGGGGGTCGGTACGGGGAATCAGCCCCAGCATTTT
clone size: -; V gene: TRBV27; D gene: TRBD2; J gene: TRBJ2-1; CDR3 protein: CASSTRTTLAGYNEQFF; CDR3 DNA: TGTGCCAGCAGTACGAGGACAACACTAGCGGGTTACAATGAGCAGTTCTTC